A selection of T cell receptor beta chains follows, all from one sample in a study of early T cells in non-severe SARS-CoV-2 infection. TCRdb re-analysed the 5' RACE reads in MiXCR, keeping a single row per CDR3 protein. This sample has more than 65,000 distinct CDR3 sequences; approximately 13% occur once, and the top ten carry 5% to 5.5%. Sequenced material: whole blood. Source of these receptors: an adult who was a healthcare worker with PCR-confirmed SARS-CoV-2 infection or an uninfected control (not recorded which). CDR3s include the opening cysteine and the closing phenylalanine or tryptophan. A D gene is named only where the DNA matches it firmly. Part of the rows lack a size; the others show once, few, many or a class for expanded clones.

V	size	length	J	D	DNA	CDR3
TRBV12-3/TRBV12-4	many	15	TRBJ2-1	NA	TGTGCCAGCAGGGGGACGTCTGTTGGGTACAATGAGCAGTTCTTC	CASRGTSVGYNEQFF
TRBV14	many	13	TRBJ1-1	TRBD1	TGTGCCAGCAGCCAAGGGACAGGCACTGAAGCTTTCTTT	CASSQGTGTEAFF
TRBV7-9	many	15	TRBJ2-5	NA	TGTGCCAGCAGTCTACAGACAGGACCGAAAGAGACCCAGTACTTC	CASSLQTGPKETQYF
TRBV29-1	many	10	TRBJ2-1	NA	TGCAGCGTTGTTTTCGGTGAGCAGTTCTTC	CSVVFGEQFF
TRBV7-8	many	18	TRBJ2-2	TRBD2	TGTGCCAGCAGCTTAGCGTGGGCCGCGGGAGCGGGGACCGGGGAGCTGTTTTTT	CASSLAWAAGAGTGELFF
TRBV7-3	few	15	TRBJ2-3	TRBD2	TGTGCCAGCAGCTTGGGACTAGCGGAGACAGATACGCAGTATTTT	CASSLGLAETDTQYF
TRBV10-3	NA	12	TRBJ2-7	NA	TGTGCCATCAGCTGGAGTAGTGACGAGCAGTACTTC	CAISWSSDEQYF
TRBV5-5	NA	14	TRBJ1-4	NA	TGTGCCAGCAGCTTGCGGCAGTTAAATGAAAAACTGTTTTTT	CASSLRQLNEKLFF
TRBV11-1	NA	15	TRBJ2-1	TRBD2	TGTGCCAGCAGCGAACTAGCGGGAGCACCCAATGAGCAGTTCTTC	CASSELAGAPNEQFF
TRBV5-1	many	15	TRBJ1-2	TRBD1	TGCGCCAGCAGCTTGCAGACAGGGGGCAGTTATGGCTACACCTTC	CASSLQTGGSYGYTF
TRBV6-2/TRBV6-3	many	14	TRBJ2-5	NA	TGTGCCAGCGTCCGAGCGGGTGAACAAGAGACCCAGTACTTC	CASVRAGEQETQYF
TRBV20-1	NA	12	TRBJ2-2	NA	TGCAGTGCCCGCCGGGGCACCGGGGAGCTGTTTTTT	CSARRGTGELFF
TRBV6-2/TRBV6-3	many	14	TRBJ2-3	NA	TGTGCCAGCAGTTACGTGGCTGTACGGCATACGCAGTATTTT	CASSYVAVRHTQYF
TRBV30	NA	13	TRBJ2-7	TRBD2	TGTGCCTGGAGTGGGACTAGCAGGAGCGAGCAGTACTTC	CAWSGTSRSEQYF
TRBV14	NA	17	TRBJ2-2	NA	TGTGCCAGCAGCGCCACGGCAAGGGCATGGAGCACCGGGGAGCTGTTTTTT	CASSATARAWSTGELFF
TRBV7-8	NA	16	TRBJ2-1	TRBD2	TGTGCCAGCAGCTTACCGGGACTAGCAAACTACAATGAGCAGTTCTTC	CASSLPGLANYNEQFF
TRBV10-1	few	14	TRBJ1-5	TRBD1	TGCGCCATAAACAGGGGGCTTCGCAATCAGCCCCAGCATTTT	CAINRGLRNQPQHF
TRBV29-1	NA	13	TRBJ1-2	NA	TGCAGCGTTACCGGAAGGTTCGCGGATGGCTACACCTTC	CSVTGRFADGYTF
TRBV28	NA	12	TRBJ2-7	TRBD1	TGTGCCAGCAAAATACAGGGGGGCGAGCAGTACTTC	CASKIQGGEQYF
TRBV7-9	few	12	TRBJ2-1	NA	TGTGCCAGCAGCTTCAGCGGAGCTGAGCAGTTCTTC	CASSFSGAEQFF
TRBV19	few	18	TRBJ2-7	TRBD1	TGTGCCAGTAGTCAGGGAGGACGGACAGGGAACGCACACTACGAGCAGTACTTC	CASSQGGRTGNAHYEQYF
TRBV6-1	many	11	TRBJ2-1	NA	TGCGTAACCCAGAGGTACAATGAGCAGTTCTTC	CVTQRYNEQFF
TRBV21-1	NA	16	TRBJ2-7	NA	TGTGCCAGCAGCAAAAGTCCGGGACCCCGCTCCTACGAGCAGTACTTC	CASSKSPGPRSYEQYF
TRBV5-1	many	12	TRBJ1-1	NA	TGCGCCAGCAGCTTGGCCTTGGGAGAAGCTTTCTTT	CASSLALGEAFF
TRBV29-1	NA	13	TRBJ1-1	NA	TGCAGCGCCAACAGGGCGGTGAACACTGAAGCTTTCTTT	CSANRAVNTEAFF
TRBV7-2	many	13	TRBJ2-1	TRBD2	TGTGCCAGCAGCCAAGAGCGGACTAGCGGGCCCGACTTC	CASSQERTSGPDF
TRBV18	few	14	TRBJ2-5	NA	TGTGCCAGCTCGCCCATGGGGGCGCGAGAGACCCAGTACTTC	CASSPMGARETQYF
TRBV19	many	17	TRBJ2-3	NA	TGTGCCAGTAGTATAGAGAGGGCCTCGAGACGCTCAGATACGCAGTATTTT	CASSIERASRRSDTQYF
TRBV7-3	few	19	TRBJ1-2	TRBD1	TGTGCCAGCAGCGCACGCCCCCATTCGACGGGACAGATAAGCTATGGCTACACCTTC	CASSARPHSTGQISYGYTF
TRBV2	NA	15	TRBJ2-2	NA	TGTGCCAGCAGCCCCCGAGGGTTGGACACCGGGGAGCTGTTTTTT	CASSPRGLDTGELFF
TRBV6-6	once	12	TRBJ2-3	NA	TGTGCCAGCAGTCGCAGCCCTGATACGCAGTATTTT	CASSRSPDTQYF
TRBV27	NA	15	TRBJ2-3	NA	TGTGCCAGCGGCGGGACTTCTTACGGGGGAGATACGCAGTATTTT	CASGGTSYGGDTQYF
TRBV4-2	many	16	TRBJ2-7	TRBD2	TGTGCCAGCAGCCAAGACGGTTCCCTAGCGGGGTACGAGCAGTACTTC	CASSQDGSLAGYEQYF
TRBV6-1	few	15	TRBJ2-1	TRBD2	TGTGCCAGCAGTGAAAGGGCTAGCGGGGTTCGTGAGCAGTTCTTC	CASSERASGVREQFF
TRBV20-1	NA	14	TRBJ2-3	TRBD2	TGCAGTGCTGTTCCTAGCGGGGGGGCAGATACGCAGTATTTT	CSAVPSGGADTQYF
TRBV7-9	many	18	TRBJ2-1	TRBD2	TGTGCCAGCAGCTTAGTTCTAGCGGGAGTAGGGTCCTACAATGAGCAGTTCTTC	CASSLVLAGVGSYNEQFF
TRBV7-9	many	17	TRBJ2-2	TRBD2	TGTGCCAGCAGCGGCCCAGCGGGAGGGCCAAACACCGGGGAGCTGTTTTTT	CASSGPAGGPNTGELFF
TRBV6-2/TRBV6-3	many	17	TRBJ2-1	TRBD2	TGTGCCAGCAGTTACTTAGAAGCGGGAGGGAACTACAATGAGCAGTTCTTC	CASSYLEAGGNYNEQFF
TRBV12-3/TRBV12-4	medium-sized	14	TRBJ2-2	TRBD2	TGTGCCAGCAGTCTGGGAGGGAGGACCGGGGAGCTGTTTTTT	CASSLGGRTGELFF
TRBV20-1	NA	14	TRBJ2-4	NA	TGCAGTGCTATACAGAGTCTAGCCAAAAACATTCAGTACTTC	CSAIQSLAKNIQYF
TRBV6-2/TRBV6-3	many	13	TRBJ1-1	NA	TGTGCCAGCAGTTACATTTACACAGCTGAAGCTTTCTTT	CASSYIYTAEAFF
TRBV5-6	many	14	TRBJ1-4	NA	TGTGCCAGCAGCTTGGCCGGGATTAATGAAAAACTGTTTTTT	CASSLAGINEKLFF